This TCR beta chain was identified in a study of OX40 agonist ivuxolimab in advanced cancers. For context, the study as a whole: Ivuxolimab was a fully human IgG2 agonistic monoclonal antibody targeting the costimulatory receptor OX40 (CD134). Intravenous ivuxolimab was administered to patients every 2 weeks at six dose levels: 0.01, 0.1, 0.3, 1.5, 3 and 10 mg/kg. Of the roughly 52 dose-escalation patients, hepatocellular carcinoma was present in approximately 20, melanoma in roughly 15, renal cell carcinoma in 9 and head and neck cancer in 9. A male proportion of roughly 80% and a mean age of approximately 62 years, ranging from about 20 to 79, were recorded for the dose-escalation cohort. Prior anti-PD-1, anti-PD-L1 or anti-CTLA-4 therapy was permitted, and approximately 42% of dose-escalation patients had received checkpoint inhibitors. Partial responses were achieved by three dose-escalation patients, of whom one had hepatocellular carcinoma and two had cutaneous melanoma. Peripheral TCRbeta sequencing aimed to test whether ivuxolimab altered TCR sequence diversity and caused clonal T-cell expansion. The paper describes the monotherapy dose-escalation part (N of about 47 patients) of the phase I trial of ivuxolimab.

Genomic DNA was extracted from sorted cells for sequencing of the TCRbeta CDR3 region. TCRbeta CDR3 regions were sequenced using the immunoSEQ Assay. TCRdb's version of the immuneACCESS table is confined to in-frame rearrangements and falls short of the full clone set. An unresolved V gene accounts for under half of the shortfall where checked; the remainder is of unknown origin. This sample lists 45,000 to 60,000 clones; 79% were detected once. The ten largest clones capture approximately 2% of the sample. The trial excluded patients who had a history of autoimmune disease or were on systemic immunosuppression. In every dose cohort, peripheral blood was drawn for TCR sequencing at baseline, cycle 4 day 1, and cycle 7 day 1. The samples were drawn from a first-in-human, open-label, multicenter phase I dose-escalation trial of ivuxolimab. Adults with locally advanced or metastatic melanoma, renal cell, hepatocellular, or head and neck squamous cell carcinoma were enrolled in the trial. CD4+ and CD8+ T cells were sorted separately from peripheral blood before TCR sequencing.

This clone was counted only a few times. Its antigen remains undetermined. No much larger clonotype is one base removed from it; base qualities were not supplied. CDR1 and CDR2, per the germline V gene, are LGHNT and FRNRAP. Including the terminal cysteine and phenylalanine, the CDR3 comprises 14 residues. This entry keeps only the CDR3 DNA: 42 bases, framed from base 1. Here V drops 1 base and J drops 4 bases, and the junction holds 1 base not matched to any gene. Points the paper makes about the study in general: Low levels of normalized T-cell clonal expansion were also seen in some nonresponding patients. At doses of 0.1 to 3.0 mg/kg, clonal expansion of both CD4+ and CD8+ blood T cells was observed from baseline to week 6. The antigen specificity of the clonally expanded peripheral T cells was not determined. On average, CD8+ T cells showed more expanded clones than CD4+ T cells after ivuxolimab. In the 0.1-3.0 mg/kg groups, partial responders had among the lowest normalized peripheral clonal expansion, particularly in CD8+ T cells.

Recombination connected TRBV12-5 to TRBJ1-5, with 7 junctional bases fitting TRBD1. The receptor's source is an adult with an advanced solid tumor such as melanoma, head and neck, liver or kidney cancer. This sample comprised CD4+ or CD8+ T cells sorted from blood, obtained in a trial of the OX40 agonist ivuxolimab. Read as DNA, the sequence is TGTGCTAGTGGTTTGGGACAGGGTAATCAGCCCCAGCATTTT. The encoded protein is CASGLGQGNQPQHF.